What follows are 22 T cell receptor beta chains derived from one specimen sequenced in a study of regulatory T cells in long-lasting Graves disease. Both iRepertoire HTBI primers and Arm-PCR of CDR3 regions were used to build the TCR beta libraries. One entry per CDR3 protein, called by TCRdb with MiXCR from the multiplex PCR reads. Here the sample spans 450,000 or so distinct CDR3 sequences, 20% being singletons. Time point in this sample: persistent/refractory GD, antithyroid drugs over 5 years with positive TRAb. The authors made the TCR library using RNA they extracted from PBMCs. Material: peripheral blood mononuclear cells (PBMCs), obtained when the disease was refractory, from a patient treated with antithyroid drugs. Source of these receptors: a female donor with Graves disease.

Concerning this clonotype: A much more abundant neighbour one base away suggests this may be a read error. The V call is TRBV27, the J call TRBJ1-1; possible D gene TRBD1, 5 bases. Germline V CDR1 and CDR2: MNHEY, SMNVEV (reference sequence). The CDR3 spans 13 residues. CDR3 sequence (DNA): TGTGCCGGCAGTCCCGGGACCTTCTTCGAAGCTTTCTTT. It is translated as CAGSPGTFFEAFF.

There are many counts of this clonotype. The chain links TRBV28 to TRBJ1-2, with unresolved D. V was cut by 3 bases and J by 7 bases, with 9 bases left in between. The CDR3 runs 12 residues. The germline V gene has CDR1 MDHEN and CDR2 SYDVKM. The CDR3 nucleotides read TGTGCCAGCAGTTTCTCGTCAGGTGGCTACACCTTC. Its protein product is CASSFSSGGYTF.

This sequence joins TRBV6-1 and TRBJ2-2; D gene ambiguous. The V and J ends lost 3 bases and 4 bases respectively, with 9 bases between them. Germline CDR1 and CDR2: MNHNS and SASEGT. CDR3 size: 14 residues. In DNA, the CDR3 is TGTGCCAGCAGTGATACTTGGACCACCGGGGAGCTGTTTTTT. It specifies CASSDTWTTGELFF.

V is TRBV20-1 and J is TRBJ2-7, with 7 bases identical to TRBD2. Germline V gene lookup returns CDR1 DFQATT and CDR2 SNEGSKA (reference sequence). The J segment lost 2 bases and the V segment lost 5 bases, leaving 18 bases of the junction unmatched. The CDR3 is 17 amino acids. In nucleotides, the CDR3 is TGCAGTGCTGGGTTGTTTGGGGATAGCGGGCCGACCTACGAGCAGTACTTC. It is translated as CSAGLFGDSGPTYEQYF.

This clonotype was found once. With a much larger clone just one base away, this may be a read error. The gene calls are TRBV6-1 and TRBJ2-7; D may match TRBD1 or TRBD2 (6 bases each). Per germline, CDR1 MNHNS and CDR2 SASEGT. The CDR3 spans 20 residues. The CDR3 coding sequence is TGTGCCAGCAGCCCCCCGGTCGCCAGGGGCCGACTCGGGCTAGCGTACGGGCAGTACTTC. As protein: CASSPPVARGRLGLAYGQYF.

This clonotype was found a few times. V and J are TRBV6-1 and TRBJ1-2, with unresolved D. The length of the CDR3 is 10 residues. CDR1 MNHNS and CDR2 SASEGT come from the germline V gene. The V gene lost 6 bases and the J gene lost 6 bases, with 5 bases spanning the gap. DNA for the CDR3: TGTGCCAGCAGGGGCCATGGCTACACCTTC. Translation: CASRGHGYTF.

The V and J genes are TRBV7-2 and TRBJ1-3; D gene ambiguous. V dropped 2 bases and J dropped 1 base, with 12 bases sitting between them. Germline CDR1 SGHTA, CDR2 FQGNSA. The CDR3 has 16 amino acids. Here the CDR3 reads CASSLRHTRSGNTIYF. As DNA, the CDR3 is TGTGCCAGCAGCTTAAGGCATACAAGATCTGGAAACACCATATATTTT.

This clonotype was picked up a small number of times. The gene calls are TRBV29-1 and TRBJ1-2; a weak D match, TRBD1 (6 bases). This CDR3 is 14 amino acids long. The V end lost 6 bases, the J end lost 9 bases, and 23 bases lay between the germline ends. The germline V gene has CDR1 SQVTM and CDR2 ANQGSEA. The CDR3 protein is CSVPLGGPDLSYTF. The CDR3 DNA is TGCAGCGTGCCCCTCGGGGGGCCCGATTTGAGCTACACCTTC.

The DNA of the CDR3 is TGTGCCAGCAGCTTAGGGAGTGCCAACTATAATTCACCCCTCCACTTT. Its translation: CASSLGSANYNSPLHF. The chain carries TRBV13 and TRBJ1-6; D gene uncertain. CDR3 length: 16 residues. Deletions cut 0 bases from V and 3 bases from J, with 9 bases between. The germline gives CDR1 PRHDT, CDR2 FYEKMQ (reference sequence). Based on the CDR3 plus reference TRBV13 and TRBJ1-6, the full variable domain is AAGVIQSPRHLIKEKRETATLKCYPIPRHDTVYWYQQGPGQDPQFLISFYEKMQSDKGSIPDRFSAQQFSDYHSELNMSSLELGDSALYFCASSLGSANYNSPLHFGNGTRLTVT.

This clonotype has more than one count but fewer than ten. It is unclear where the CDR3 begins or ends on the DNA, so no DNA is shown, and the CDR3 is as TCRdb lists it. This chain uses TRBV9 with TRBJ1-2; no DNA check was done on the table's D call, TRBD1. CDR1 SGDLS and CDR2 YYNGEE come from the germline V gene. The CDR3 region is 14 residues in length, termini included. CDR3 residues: CASSVGAGTYGHTF.

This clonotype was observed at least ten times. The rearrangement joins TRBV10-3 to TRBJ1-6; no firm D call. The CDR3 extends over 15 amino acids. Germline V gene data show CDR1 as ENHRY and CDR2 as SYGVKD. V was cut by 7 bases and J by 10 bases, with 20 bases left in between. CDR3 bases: TGTGCCATCACAGCGTCCCCCGGTGCGGGCTCACCCCTCCACTTT. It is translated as CAITASPGAGSPLHF.

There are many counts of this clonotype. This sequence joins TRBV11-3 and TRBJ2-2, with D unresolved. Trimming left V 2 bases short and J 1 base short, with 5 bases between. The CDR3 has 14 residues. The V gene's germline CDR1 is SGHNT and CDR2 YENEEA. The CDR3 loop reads CASSLLRNTGELFF. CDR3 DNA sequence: TGTGCCAGCAGCTTACTCAGGAACACCGGGGAGCTGTTTTTT. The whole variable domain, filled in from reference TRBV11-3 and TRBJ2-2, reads EAGVVQSPRYKIIEKKQPVAFWCNPISGHNTLYWYLQNLGQGPELLIRYENEEAVDDSQLPKDRFSAERLKGVDSTLKIQPAELGDSAVYLCASSLLRNTGELFFGEGSRLTVL.

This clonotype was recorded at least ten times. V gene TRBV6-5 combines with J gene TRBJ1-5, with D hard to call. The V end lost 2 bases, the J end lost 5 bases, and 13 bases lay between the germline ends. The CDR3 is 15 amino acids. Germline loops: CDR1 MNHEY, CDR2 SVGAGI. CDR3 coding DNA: TGTGCCAGCAGTTACACGGGCATGAGAGATCAGCCCCAGCATTTT. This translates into CASSYTGMRDQPQHF.

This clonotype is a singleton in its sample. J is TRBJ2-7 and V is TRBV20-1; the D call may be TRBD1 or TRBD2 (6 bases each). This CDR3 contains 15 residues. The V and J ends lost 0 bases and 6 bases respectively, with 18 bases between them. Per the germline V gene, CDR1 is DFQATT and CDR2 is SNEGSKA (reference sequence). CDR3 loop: CSAREGNQGTGEQYF. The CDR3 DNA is TGCAGTGCTAGAGAAGGGAATCAGGGGACTGGCGAGCAGTACTTC.

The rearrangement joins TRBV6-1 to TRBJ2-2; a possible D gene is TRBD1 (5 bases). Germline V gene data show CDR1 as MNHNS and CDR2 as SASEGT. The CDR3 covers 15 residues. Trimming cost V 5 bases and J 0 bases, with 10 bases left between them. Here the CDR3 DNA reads TGTGCCAGCAGTACGACAGTTTCGAACACCGGGGAGCTGTTTTTT. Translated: CASSTTVSNTGELFF.

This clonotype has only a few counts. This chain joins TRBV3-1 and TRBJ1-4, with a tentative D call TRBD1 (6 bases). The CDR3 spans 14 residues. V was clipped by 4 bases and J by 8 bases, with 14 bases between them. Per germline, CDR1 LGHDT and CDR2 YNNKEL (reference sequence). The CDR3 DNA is TGTGCCAGCAGCCGATGGGGGGGCGGAGAAAAACTGTTTTTT. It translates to CASSRWGGGEKLFF.

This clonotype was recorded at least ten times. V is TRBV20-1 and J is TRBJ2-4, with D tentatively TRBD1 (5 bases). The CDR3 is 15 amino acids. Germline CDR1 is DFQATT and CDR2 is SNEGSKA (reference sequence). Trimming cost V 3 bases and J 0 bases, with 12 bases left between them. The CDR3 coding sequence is TGCAGTGCTAGTTGGGGAAGGGGAGCCAAAAACATTCAGTACTTC. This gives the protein CSASWGRGAKNIQYF.

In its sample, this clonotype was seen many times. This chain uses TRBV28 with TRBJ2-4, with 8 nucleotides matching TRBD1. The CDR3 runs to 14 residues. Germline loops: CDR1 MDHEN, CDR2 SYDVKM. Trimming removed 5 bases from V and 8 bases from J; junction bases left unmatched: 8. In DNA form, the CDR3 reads TGTGCCAGCAGTCCGACAGGGGTAGTAGACATTCAGTACTTC. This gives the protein CASSPTGVVDIQYF. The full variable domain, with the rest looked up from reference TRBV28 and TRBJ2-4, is DVKVTQSSRYLVKRTGEKVFLECVQDMDHENMFWYRQDPGLGLRLIYFSYDVKMKEKGDIPEGYSVSREKKERFSLILESASTNQTSMYLCASSPTGVVDIQYFGAGTRLSVL.

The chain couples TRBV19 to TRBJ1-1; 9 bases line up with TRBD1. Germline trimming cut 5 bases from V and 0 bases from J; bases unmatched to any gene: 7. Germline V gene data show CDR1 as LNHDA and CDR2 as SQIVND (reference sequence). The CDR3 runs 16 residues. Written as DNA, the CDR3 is TGTGCCAGTAGTCCCGGGACAGGGTTGGTGAACACTGAAGCTTTCTTT. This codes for CASSPGTGLVNTEAFF.

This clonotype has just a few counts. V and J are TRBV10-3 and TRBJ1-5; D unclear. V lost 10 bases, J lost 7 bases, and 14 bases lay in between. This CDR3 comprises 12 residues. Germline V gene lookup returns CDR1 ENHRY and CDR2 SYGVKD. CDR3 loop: CATGPTSQPQHF. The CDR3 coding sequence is TGTGCCACCGGACCAACGTCGCAGCCCCAGCATTTT.

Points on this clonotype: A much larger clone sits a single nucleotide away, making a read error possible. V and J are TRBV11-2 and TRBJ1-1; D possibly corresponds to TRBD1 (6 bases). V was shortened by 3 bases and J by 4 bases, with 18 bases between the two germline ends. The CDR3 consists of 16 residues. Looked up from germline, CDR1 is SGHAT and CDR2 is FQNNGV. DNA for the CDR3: TGTGCCAGCAGCTTCGGAGGGTGGGGGGCAACCACTGAAGCTTTCTTT. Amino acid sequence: CASSFGGWGATTEAFF.

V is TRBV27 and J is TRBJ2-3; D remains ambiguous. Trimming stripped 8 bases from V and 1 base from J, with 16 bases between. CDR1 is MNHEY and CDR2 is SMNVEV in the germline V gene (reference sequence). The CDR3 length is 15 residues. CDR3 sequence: CASSDGSDGTDTQYF. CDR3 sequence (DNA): TGTGCCAGCTCCGACGGATCCGATGGCACAGATACGCAGTATTTT.